Below are 26 T cell receptor beta chains sequenced from a single sample in a study of CD8 T cells in ankylosing spondylitis. One entry per CDR3 protein results from TCRdb running MiXCR on the 5' RACE reads. The sample gives more than 150,000 distinct CDR3 sequences, approximately 18% of which show up once; approximately 4% is in the top ten. Sequencing input: blood, either unsorted or a sorted T cell fraction (not recorded which). All receptors derive from a male donor under 35 with ankylosing spondylitis or in good health (not recorded which).

Ten or more counts support this clonotype. V gene TRBV3-1 combines with J gene TRBJ2-1; D may correspond to TRBD1 or TRBD2 (5 bases each). The CDR3 contains 12 residues. The germline V and J ends were trimmed by 0 bases and 10 bases, with 7 bases remaining between them. The germline V gene has CDR1 LGHDT and CDR2 YNNKEL (reference sequence). The CDR3, as DNA: TGTGCCAGCAGCCAAGAATGGGGGGAGCAGTTCTTC. It encodes CASSQEWGEQFF.

In the case of this clonotype: With a much larger clone just one base away, this may be a read error. This chain links TRBV20-1 with TRBJ2-5; D remains unclear. This CDR3 region has 11 residues. Germline V gene lookup returns CDR1 DFQATT and CDR2 SNEGSKA (reference sequence). V lost 0 bases and J 2 bases, leaving 1 base between the germline ends. DNA of the CDR3: TGCAGTGCTAGAGAGCAAGAGACCCAGTACTTC. Translation gives CSAREQETQYF.

This clonotype was counted at least ten times. The chain recombines TRBV7-3 with TRBJ2-3; D gene ambiguous. Germline CDR1 reads SGHTA; CDR2 reads FQGTGA. This CDR3 has 15 residues. V gave up 5 bases and J gave up 5 bases, with 17 bases separating them. CDR3 region: CASSLTAGVEDTQYF. The CDR3 region has the DNA TGTGCCAGCAGCCTTACCGCAGGAGTGGAAGATACGCAGTATTTT.

This clonotype was recorded at least ten times. The gene calls are TRBV29-1 and TRBJ1-2; the D is unclear. The CDR3 runs 12 residues. Looked up from germline, CDR1 is SQVTM and CDR2 is ANQGSEA. Trimming pared 7 bases from V and 7 bases from J, leaving 16 bases between. CDR3 residues: CSEAEDLSGYTF. The CDR3 bases are TGCAGCGAGGCAGAGGACCTCTCTGGCTACACCTTC.

This clonotype was observed many times. The chain joins TRBV5-1 to TRBJ2-2; D not resolved. The CDR3 length is 14 residues. Germline CDR1 reads SGHRS; CDR2 reads YFSETQ. V was pared by 4 bases and J by 0 bases, with 7 bases between. The CDR3 coding sequence is TGCGCCAGCAGCCCCCGACCGAACACCGGGGAGCTGTTTTTT. Its translation: CASSPRPNTGELFF.

The chain links TRBV20-1 to TRBJ2-7, with 12 bases matching TRBD2. This CDR3 has 15 residues. The germline V gene has CDR1 DFQATT and CDR2 SNEGSKA (reference sequence). V dropped 5 bases and J dropped 4; count of bases not matched to a gene: 9. The CDR3 protein is CSAVLLAGGTYEQYF. The CDR3 coding sequence is TGCAGTGCTGTCCTTCTAGCGGGAGGGACTTACGAGCAGTACTTC.

In its sample, this clonotype was seen many times. The CDR3 sequence is CASSPGQTDRRETQYF. The CDR3 nucleotides read TGCGCCAGCAGCCCCGGACAGACCGACCGTAGGGAGACCCAGTACTTC. The rearrangement uses TRBV5-1 and TRBJ2-5; TRBD1 might be the D (6 bases). There are 16 residues in the CDR3. The ends were cut back, 4 bases at V and 5 bases at J, with 21 bases in the middle. Germline V gene lookup returns CDR1 SGHRS and CDR2 YFSETQ.

The rearrangement joins TRBV7-2 to TRBJ1-2; D remains unclear. Germline values: CDR1 SGHTA, CDR2 FQGNSA. With 5 bases removed from V and 8 bases from J, the gap between germline ends came to 15 bases. The CDR3 has 13 residues. The CDR3, as DNA: TGTGCCAGCAGCCCGGAACCGGGGAGAGGCTACACCTTC. The encoded protein is CASSPEPGRGYTF.

This clonotype came up many times. The V and J genes are TRBV5-1 and TRBJ2-3; a possible D gene is TRBD2 (6 bases). V was trimmed by 1 base and J by 4 bases, leaving 16 bases between them. CDR1 and CDR2 from the germline V gene are SGHRS and YFSETQ. The CDR3 has 16 amino acids. The DNA for the CDR3 is TGCGCCAGCAGCTTGATCCGGGACTCTCCGGCAGATACGCAGTATTTT. This translates into CASSLIRDSPADTQYF.

This chain uses TRBV20-1 with TRBJ2-1; 10 bases match TRBD2. The CDR3 is 13 amino acids. Trimming at V came to 7 bases and at J to 10 bases, leaving 10 bases not matched to a gene. Germline loops: CDR1 DFQATT, CDR2 SNEGSKA (reference sequence). The CDR3 DNA reads TGCAGTGGCCCGGGACTAGCGCCGAACGAGCAGTTCTTC. Amino acids: CSGPGLAPNEQFF.

Many counts were recorded for this clonotype. The chain joins TRBV5-1 to TRBJ2-7, with 8 bases that match TRBD2. Trimming removed 0 bases from V and 6 bases from J; junction bases left unmatched: 8. The CDR3 is made up of 15 amino acids. The germline CDR1 and CDR2 sequences are SGHRS and YFSETQ. The CDR3 spells CASSLAGREGGEQYV. CDR3 DNA sequence: TGCGCCAGCAGCTTGGCGGGACGGGAGGGAGGCGAGCAGTACGTC.

As for this clonotype: A single base separates this from a much larger clone, so it may be a read error. The chain is built from TRBV5-5 and TRBJ2-5, with D possibly matching TRBD2 (5 bases). Germline V gives CDR1 SGHKS, CDR2 YYEKEE (reference sequence). CDR3 size: 12 residues. CDR3 nucleotides: TGTGCCGGCAGCGGATCCCGGGAGACCCAGTACTTC. Its protein is CAGSGSRETQYF.

This clonotype was detected many times. This chain links TRBV28 with TRBJ2-1; 7 bases agree with TRBD2. There are 13 residues in the CDR3. Germline CDR1 is MDHEN and CDR2 is SYDVKM. The V and J ends lost 5 bases and 8 bases, in that order; junction bases with no gene match: 6. As DNA, the CDR3 is TGTGCCAGCAGTCCTACTAGCGACGATGAGCAGTTCTTC. Amino acids: CASSPTSDDEQFF.

This clonotype was counted many times. The rearrangement uses TRBV4-3 and TRBJ2-5, with a weak D call TRBD1 (6 bases). Germline-derived CDR1 and CDR2 are LGHNA and YSLEER. The CDR3 is made up of 14 amino acids. V was pared by 1 base and J by 5 bases, with 11 bases between. The CDR3 is CASSQAQGRETQYF. In DNA form, the CDR3 reads TGCGCCAGCAGCCAAGCACAGGGAAGGGAGACCCAGTACTTC.

The chain employs TRBV5-5 and TRBJ2-3, with TRBD1 matching over 10 bases. CDR3 length: 16 residues. Germline loops: CDR1 SGHKS, CDR2 YYEKEE (reference sequence). After removal of 4 bases from V and 4 bases from J, the junction contained 9 bases not matched to a gene. The CDR3 protein is CASSGTGATLADTQYF. The CDR3 DNA reads TGTGCCAGCAGCGGGACAGGGGCTACCCTTGCAGATACGCAGTATTTT.

This clonotype was counted at least ten times. V usage is TRBV5-1 and J usage is TRBJ2-7, with D tentatively TRBD2 (6 bases). Deletions cut 0 bases from V and 3 bases from J, with 13 bases between. The CDR3 sequence is 15 residues long. Germline V gives CDR1 SGHRS, CDR2 YFSETQ. CDR3 protein: CASSLGGTGHYEQYF. The CDR3 DNA follows: TGCGCCAGCAGCTTGGGGGGGACTGGCCACTACGAGCAGTACTTC.

This chain joins TRBV20-1 and TRBJ1-2; 8 nucleotides agree with TRBD1. Germline CDR1 is DFQATT and CDR2 is SNEGSKA (reference sequence). This CDR3 is built from 17 residues. Trimming at V came to 0 bases and at J to 3 bases, leaving 12 bases not matched to a gene. Here the CDR3 DNA reads TGCAGTGCTAGAGATTGGAGCGGACAGGGATGGGACTATGGCTACACCTTC. Translation: CSARDWSGQGWDYGYTF.

This clonotype came up many times. The chain carries TRBV7-9 and TRBJ2-1; unclear D gene. Trimming left V 5 bases short and J 4 bases short, with 15 bases between. Germline V gene data show CDR1 as SEHNR and CDR2 as FQNEAQ (reference sequence). The CDR3 has 15 residues. The CDR3 here is CASSRNVLVYNEQFF. CDR3 DNA: TGTGCCAGCAGCCGAAACGTTCTAGTATACAATGAGCAGTTCTTC.

This clonotype was recorded many times. The chain recombines TRBV12-3 or TRBV12-4 with TRBJ1-5, with D perhaps TRBD1 (6 bases). The CDR3 consists of 14 residues. V lost 6 bases to trimming and J lost 12 bases, with 21 bases between them. The CDR3 DNA reads TGTGCCAGCAGACCTTCCGGGACATTCGGTAACCAGCATTTT. This translates into CASRPSGTFGNQHF.

This clonotype has ten or more counts. The V and J genes are TRBV9 and TRBJ2-1; D is unresolved. Germline assignment: CDR1 SGDLS and CDR2 YYNGEE. The ends were cut back, 4 bases at V and 0 bases at J, with 11 bases in the middle. CDR3 length equals 15 residues. The CDR3 bases are TGTGCCAGCAGCCAGGACCCGACCTCCTACAATGAGCAGTTCTTC. It codes for CASSQDPTSYNEQFF. Drawing the rest from reference TRBV9 and TRBJ2-1, the complete variable domain is DSGVTQTPKHLITATGQRVTLRCSPRSGDLSVYWYQQSLDQGLQFLIQYYNGEERAKGNILERFSAQQFPDLHSELNLSSLELGDSALYFCASSQDPTSYNEQFFGPGTRLTVL.

This clonotype has ten or more counts. This rearrangement joins TRBV7-2 to TRBJ2-1; 10 positions match TRBD2. The CDR3 has 14 residues. V was clipped by 4 bases and J by 7 bases; unmatched bases: 4. CDR1 and CDR2 from the germline V gene are SGHTA and FQGNSA. The DNA of the CDR3 is TGTGCCAGCAGCTCTAGCGGGAGAAGGAATGAGCAGTTCTTC. Amino acid sequence: CASSSSGRRNEQFF.

Remarks on this clonotype: At one of its ends the junction is not consistent with the germline gene, which may arise from a read error. V is TRBV2 and J is TRBJ2-5, with 8 bases matching TRBD1. This CDR3 has 14 residues. Germline CDR1 reads SNHLY; CDR2 reads FYNNEI. CDR3 loop: CASGDRTGQETQYF. CDR3 bases: TGTGCCAGCGGTGACCGGACAGGGCAAGAGACCCAGTACTTC.

Many counts were recorded for this clonotype. This chain uses TRBV20-1 with TRBJ1-1; no clear D. Trimming removed 4 bases from V and 4 bases from J, with 13 bases in between. Per the germline V gene, CDR1 is DFQATT and CDR2 is SNEGSKA (reference sequence). The CDR3 extends over 13 amino acids. CDR3 sequence: CSANGLFVTEAFF. The CDR3 nucleotides read TGCAGTGCTAATGGGCTTTTCGTCACTGAAGCTTTCTTT.

The CDR3 here is CATSDLGPGTGELFF. Written as DNA, the CDR3 is TGTGCCACCAGTGATCTAGGACCGGGCACCGGGGAGCTGTTTTTT. The J gene is TRBJ2-2, the V gene TRBV24-1; unclear D gene. This CDR3 comprises 15 residues. V lost 3 bases, J lost 4 bases, and 11 bases lay in between. The V gene's germline CDR1 is KGHDR and CDR2 SFDVKD.

This clonotype was seen many times. The chain carries TRBV4-2 and TRBJ2-5; TRBD1 matches at 7 bases. In germline, CDR1 is LGHNA, CDR2 YNFKEQ. The trim removed 3 bases at V and 5 bases at J, leaving 3 bases unmatched. The CDR3 has 13 residues. The CDR3 region has the DNA TGTGCCAGCAGCCAGTTCAGGGGGGAGACCCAGTACTTC. It codes for CASSQFRGETQYF.

This clonotype showed up many times. The V and J genes are TRBV19 and TRBJ2-5; maybe TRBD2 (5 bases). CDR1 is LNHDA and CDR2 is SQIVND in the germline V gene (reference sequence). Deletions cut 7 bases from V and 5 bases from J, with 20 bases between. CDR3 length equals 15 residues. CDR3 nucleotide sequence: TGTGCCAGTACCACTCATCCGCGGGCGGCGGAGACCCAGTACTTC. It translates to CASTTHPRAAETQYF. The full variable domain, its missing parts supplied by reference TRBV19 and TRBJ2-5, is DGGITQSPKYLFRKEGQNVTLSCEQNLNHDAMYWYRQDPGQGLRLIYYSQIVNDFQKGDIAEGYSVSREKKESFPLTVTSAQKNPTAFYLCASTTHPRAAETQYFGPGTRLLVL.